This T cell receptor (beta chain) was sequenced during a study of cytomegalovirus exposure and HLA in healthy donors (dated by TCRdb to about 2017). Background on the whole study: An earlier analysis of around 600 of the donors reported roughly 300 Gb of sequence data and 117 million unique TCR beta sequences from 150 million to 200 million T cells. An early release that covered about 640 HLA-typed donors contained about 300 gigabases of sequencing data and approximately 85 million unique TCR sequences. Of the 300 to 500 genotyped donors, 65% to 90% were placed in the genetic ancestry cluster associated with self-reported Caucasian donors. The aim of the study was to test whether cataloging public T cell receptors could identify signatures of past pathogen exposure. The study used immunosequencing to profile the T cell repertoires of about 670 subjects and linked those repertoires to cytomegalovirus serostatus. Along with the approximately 700-subject first cohort, a separate validation cohort of over 90 different subjects was used. To predict cytomegalovirus infection status, the study combined high-throughput TCR immunosequencing, statistical association of individual TCRs with disease status, and machine learning. A later analysis re-analyzed previously published TCR beta repertoires from roughly 600 donors and added high-resolution HLA genotyping to study TCR occurrence patterns. The later analysis used no new phenotypic data to find candidate immune exposures, relying instead on TCR beta sequences and their occurrence across donors. In an earlier analysis of around 540 of the donors, high-throughput TCR beta sequencing was used to judge whether each TCR beta V gene segment behaved as functional or pseudogenic. Donor age, sex, ethnicity and CMV serostatus were compiled together with the repertoire data. Genome-wide SNP genotypes for about 65% of the 666 donors were used in a later genetic analysis, which treated that subset as a discovery cohort. All discovery cohort repertoires had been generated using a single sequencing platform. Class I and class II HLA loci were covered by the typing at four-digit resolution. The number of donors typed differed by locus, with about 629-630 for A, B, C, DRB1 and DQB1, 522 for DQA1, 600 to 610 for DPA1, and about 450 for DPB1. Roughly five DR-DQ haplotypes were treated as single units for association and clustering because of strong linkage in the cohort. Among 398 genotyped donors of the cohort, an average of approximately 240,000 unique TCR beta nucleotide sequences were sequenced per donor, 15% to 20% of them non-productive. Broader findings and caveats from the paper: A further reported finding was that TCR beta sequences accurately predicted the HLA-A and HLA-B alleles for most subjects in the first cohort. An earlier analysis of some 560 of the donors showed that most TCR beta V segments appeared in productive rearrangements either about 87% or about 30% of the time, which broadly matched IMGT annotations. Because counts were too low, roughly 17 rarely observed V segments, including chromosome 9 orphons, were left out of the earlier analysis of a few hundred of the donors. Assigning TCR associations to individual alleles was difficult when HLA alleles, especially DR and DQ, strongly co-occurred. The 87-base-pair reads could not distinguish some IMGT-functional V segments, including TRBV6-2 and TRBV6-3, so those segments were excluded. Immune exposure information for the cohort was limited to CMV serostatus. Most CMV-associated TCR beta chains appeared to be HLA-restricted in a later analysis, and the HLA associations seemed to be driven largely by CMV exposure. A later genetic analysis associated a missense DCLRE1C variant with V-gene and J-gene trimming of TCR beta chains, and an independent cohort replicated the association. According to a later genetic analysis, donors in an Asian-associated ancestry cluster had fewer N-insertions in productive TCRs than the approximately 630-donor mean. The sequencing pipeline was judged likely to have produced a cluster of highly shared sequence variants as a technical artifact. Presence/absence analyses assumed roughly uniform sequencing depth across donors, an assumption that may not hold. HLA typing was unavailable for some donors at each locus, so association tests used only the typed subset. According to a later analysis, parvovirus B19, influenza, CMV and Epstein-Barr virus appeared linked to several top co-occurrence clusters. The study listed 164 TCR beta chains as associated with cytomegalovirus. Most TCR sequences were seen in very few donors, while some public TCRs were found in many individuals. The authors suggested that the approach could potentially be extended to other disease states and immunological phenotypes. In a later analysis, some 18,000 TCR beta sequences were associated with specific HLA alleles at a false discovery rate of 0.05. Correlated functional status among segregating V segments might reflect linkage disequilibrium, but an unknown experimental factor could not be ruled out. A few of the identified cytomegalovirus-associated TCR beta chains were confirmed in vitro to be specific for cytomegalovirus antigens. According to a later analysis, TCR association rates differed among HLA loci, with DRB1 alleles showing the most associated TCRs and HLA-C alleles showing the fewest. This cohort had only TCR beta chains sequenced, and the lack of alpha or paired-chain data limited which features could be detected. The classifier was reported to diagnose cytomegalovirus status with high specificity and sensitivity in both the original cohort and the validation cohort. In a later analysis, HLA-associated TCR beta chains showed more clonal expansion and lower generation probabilities than non-associated chains that were equally common.

The cohort consisted of 666 healthy bone marrow donors. All cohort members were sampled while nominally healthy, although unrecorded immune exposures were likely present. The donor was CMV seropositive and belonged to the group of about 290 seropositive cohort members. A peripheral blood sample was provided by each donor, and peripheral blood mononuclear cells were used for TCR beta sequencing. Genomic DNA was extracted from the blood cell samples with the Qiagen DNeasy Blood Extraction Kit. To prepare the library, the immunoSEQ multiplex PCR assay was applied. A mixture of 60 forward primers for TCR Vbeta segments and 13 reverse primers for TCR Jbeta segments was used in the multiplex PCR. A multiplex PCR assay on genomic DNA amplified the CDR3 region of rearranged TCR beta genes. The amplified TCR beta libraries were sequenced on the Illumina HiSeq System as 87-base-pair reads. The paper's processing steps were these. Across the 500 to 750 repertoires, a later analysis counted about 81 million unique TCR beta chains, roughly 11 million of which were shared by at least two donors. Raw reads were error-corrected and collapsed into unique sequences with a nearest-neighbor algorithm that merged closely related sequences to remove PCR and sequencing errors. To assign V, D and J gene segments, CDR3 sequences were aligned to IMGT reference sequences. For a sequence to be retained, a match of at least six nucleotides to both a V gene segment and a J gene segment was required. A rearrangement counted as productive if the CDR3 had no stop codons and remained in frame with V and J, and every other rearrangement counted as non-productive. CDR3 was defined by IMGT convention, running from the second conserved V-encoded cysteine to the conserved J-encoded phenylalanine. The earlier analysis of about 620 of the donors excluded sequences that lacked an unambiguous match to a single V gene segment. An earlier analysis of 587 of the donors called V segments functional above 56.7% productive rearrangements and segregating when the between-donor standard deviation exceeded 5%. To diagnose cytomegalovirus status from the catalog of TCR beta chain sequences, a statistical classification framework was built. V and J gene assignment, in a later analysis, came from comparing TCR nucleotide sequences with IMGT/GENE-DB human TR gene sequences. Using the TCRdist pipeline, a later analysis assigned CDR3 sequences along with most-parsimonious VDJ recombination scenarios. In a later analysis, each TCR beta chain was defined by its CDR3 amino acid sequence together with its V-gene family, and reads without a unique V-gene family were excluded. A later analysis removed roughly 590 highly shared, low-generation-probability nucleotide sequences to deal with suspected cross-contamination and a sequencing artifact. A later analysis calculated a clonal expansion index for each public chain from normalized within-repertoire ranks of inferred template counts. In a later analysis, generation probabilities were computed with a VDJ recombination model fitted to out-of-frame rearrangements, and the resulting probabilities were checked against IGoR. In a later analysis, hypergeometric tests were used to score TCR-TCR, TCR-HLA and TCR-CMV co-occurrence, with a repertoire-size bias correction applied to TCR pairs. False discovery rates were estimated in a later analysis by permuting HLA or CMV assignments 20 times. In a later analysis, co-occurring TCRs were grouped using DBSCAN, and TCRdist sequence similarity was added for clustering within HLA-allele-positive subsets. Co-occurrence clustering excluded repertoires with fewer than 30,000 or more than 120,000 public chains, plus five with anomalous nucleotide sharing. In TCRdb, the immuneACCESS table is reduced to in-frame sequences with V and J assigned. These tables do not hold every clone; where another copy was compared, an unresolved V gene accounts for under half, and the others remain unexplained. The DNA gave D and trimming, while V, J and clone size come from that table. The sample table lists approximately 140,000 clones, about 81% of them with a count of one. 5.9% of the sample comes from the top ten.

As to this clone: Its antigen is unknown. No base qualities exist here, and no much larger clone lies one base off it.

Relative to germline, V is 2 bases shorter and J is 7 bases shorter, with 13 bases between their ends. Measured from the cysteine to the phenylalanine, the CDR3 is 14 residues long. The entry retains the CDR3 DNA only, 42 bases that are in frame from base 1. From a lookup of the germline V gene, CDR1 and CDR2 are MDHEN and SYDVKM. The V and J segments used are TRBV28 and TRBJ2-3, with no reliable assignment of the D segment. Material for sequencing was PBMCs. This receptor was taken from a woman aged 40 to 49 in good health and CMV-seropositive. The sequenced DNA: TGTGCCAGCAGTTTAGCCCCGGGTATGAATACGCAGTATTTT. Translated, it gives CASSLAPGMNTQYF.